This T cell receptor (beta chain) was identified during a study of beta chain features in type 1 diabetes. Study at large: Healthy donors and patients showed comparable age, gender and cell yields.

As regards this clone: Its antigen is currently unknown.

Between the trimmed V and J ends, which lost 0 bases and 4 bases, there was a span of 10 bases. In germline, CDR1 is LGHNA, CDR2 YNFKEQ. The CDR3 consists of 15 residues. Whole-study results and caveats: When Type 1 diabetes patients were examined, their TCRB CDR3s proved moderately but significantly shorter in all four CD4+ subsets. The VDJ junctions of type 1 diabetes patients carried fewer insertions and more deletions.

Expressed TCRB transcripts were sequenced because the entire RNA isolate underwent reverse transcription. Here immunoSEQ multiplex PCR was the method, and the copy in TCRdb shows in-frame clones only, minus some. The data hold about 220,000 clones, with roughly a tenth observed a single time. Sorting of CD4+ naive, central memory, regulatory and stem cell-like memory cells was performed via CD45RO/CCR7/CD25/CD127/CD95/CD27. The origin of this receptor is a man aged 18 to 30 in good health. Sequencing used central memory CD4+ T cells from blood. The chain has TRBV4-2 and TRBJ1-5; D uncertain. CDR3 in DNA: TGTGCCAGCAGCCAAGATCGAGGCAGGAATCAGCCCCAGCATTTT. Its protein product is CASSQDRGRNQPQHF.